This T cell receptor beta chain comes out of a study of blood T cells in healthy people across ages. Across the study: Template switching caught about one barcoded beta molecule for each two T cells.

The use of a sample-barcoded 5' primer and a J-beta primer mix characterized a second PCR of about 7 to 12 cycles. TCRdb reprocessed the 5' RACE reads with MiXCR, giving one entry per CDR3 protein. This table has about 1.1 million distinct CDR3 sequences, around two fifths appearing once. This CDR3 has 12 amino acids. CDR1 and CDR2 from the germline V gene are SGHAT and FQNNGV. Trimming stripped 5 bases from V and 5 bases from J, with 9 bases between. This rearrangement joins TRBV11-2 to TRBJ2-5; the D is unclear. Source material: blood. The source is a man between 18 and 29 years old in good health. CDR3 DNA: TGTGCCAGCAGCGGTGATGGGGAGACCCAGTACTTC. Translating it yields CASSGDGETQYF.